The clone carrying this T cell receptor beta chain was observed once. Its antigen is not known. The length of the CDR3 is 16 residues. Looked up from germline, CDR1 is SGHRS and CDR2 is YFSETQ. Trimming at V came to 10 bases and at J to 0 bases, leaving 8 bases not matched to a gene. These data are taken from a study of T cells in localized non-small cell lung cancer. Regarding the study as a whole: Longer overall survival accompanied higher blood T cell density. Median detection of top 100 tumor clones in adjacent lung was around 57 clones. Tumor trailed uninvolved adjacent lung in T cell clonality, which peaked there. Sequencing was limited to one tumor region, leaving the possibility of heterogeneity open.

Data came from immunoSEQ multiplex PCR; TCRdb stores just in-frame clones and leaves some out. The sample contains around 2,600 clones, almost 25% of which appear only once. This clonotype was obtained from a male donor older than 55 with stage II lung adenocarcinoma. The input for sequencing was lung tumor tissue, taken before any cancer treatment. The gene calls are TRBV5-1 and TRBJ1-6; 9 nucleotides match TRBD1. The DNA of the CDR3 is TGCGCCTCCCGGGACAGGGATTACTCCTATAATTCACCCCTCCACTTT. Protein product: CASRDRDYSYNSPLHF.